What follows describes a single T cell receptor beta chain. Its antigen is currently unknown. Other DNA sequences in the sample encode the same CDR3. This specimen belongs to a study of high-grade serous ovarian cancer treatment subgroups. Study background: On average, just over 14,000 reads and roughly 7,700 unique TCR beta rearrangements were obtained per sample.

Sequencing used immunoSEQ multiplex PCR; TCRdb keeps in-frame clones, though not all of them. The sample lists about 870 clones; approximately 78% were seen once. Points from the study as a whole: Repertoire analysis covered CDR3 alone, not CDR1 or CDR2.

Tumor tissue was taken before any definitive surgery or chemotherapy was given. The specimen sequenced was tumor tissue. The receptor was derived from a human donor with high-grade serous ovarian cancer.

CDR3 sequence reads: CASSYWTGYTEAFF. The CDR3 region has the DNA TGTGCCAGCAGCTACTGGACAGGGTACACTGAAGCTTTCTTT. J is TRBJ1-1 and V is TRBV5-6; 8 positions agree with TRBD1. The CDR3 runs to 14 residues. The junction had 4 bases not matched to a gene; V was cut back by 3 bases and J by 3 bases. Germline-derived CDR1 and CDR2 are SGHDT and YYEEEE.